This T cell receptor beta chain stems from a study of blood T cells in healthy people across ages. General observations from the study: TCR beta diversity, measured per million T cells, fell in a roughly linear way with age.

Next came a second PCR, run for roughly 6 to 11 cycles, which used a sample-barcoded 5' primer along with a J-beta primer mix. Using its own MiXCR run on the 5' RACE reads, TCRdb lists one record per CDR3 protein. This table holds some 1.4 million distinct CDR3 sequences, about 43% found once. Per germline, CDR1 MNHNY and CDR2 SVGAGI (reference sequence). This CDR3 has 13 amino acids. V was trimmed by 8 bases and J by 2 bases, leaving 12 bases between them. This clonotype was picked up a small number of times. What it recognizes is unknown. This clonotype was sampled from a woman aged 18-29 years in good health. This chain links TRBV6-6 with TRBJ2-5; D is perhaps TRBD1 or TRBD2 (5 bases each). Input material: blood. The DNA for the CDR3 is TGTGCCAGCGGGTCTGGGGGTCAAGAGACCCAGTACTTC. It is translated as CASGSGGQETQYF.